These T cell receptor beta chains were read from a single sample in a study of Ad26.COV2.S vaccination and SARS-CoV-2 variants. Libraries were prepared by immunoSEQ multiplex PCR; TCRdb keeps only in-frame clonotypes and omits some of them. This sample carries hundreds of thousands of clones, roughly 84% of them seen once, and the ten largest clones take 3% to 4%. Sequencing used peripheral blood, obtained in a trial of Ad26.COV2.S vaccine versus placebo. The receptors here all came from a person aged 18-65 years who received the Ad26.COV2.S COVID-19 vaccine or a placebo. Both conserved end residues are part of each CDR3. D genes are given only for firm matches. Clone size is given for some rows only: seen once, a few or many times, or a class if the clone is expanded.

V gene	J gene	clone size	D gene	CDR3 protein	CDR3 DNA
TRBV18	TRBJ2-3	-	-	CASSPSDSRSTDTQYF	TGTGCCAGCTCACCTTCGGACAGCCGAAGCACAGATACGCAGTATTTT
TRBV11-2	TRBJ2-5	-	TRBD2	CASTIGGGPRETQYF	TGTGCCAGCACCATTGGCGGGGGACCACGAGAGACCCAGTACTTC
TRBV4-3	TRBJ2-1	-	TRBD1	CASSQGTGSYNEQFF	TGCGCCAGCAGCCAGGGGACAGGTTCCTACAATGAGCAGTTCTTC
TRBV11-3	TRBJ2-2	-	TRBD1	CASSSTGTGGTGELFF	TGTGCCAGCAGCTCAACCGGGACAGGGGGCACCGGGGAGCTGTTTTTT
TRBV30	TRBJ2-2	-	-	CASSGSHGELFF	TGTGCCTCTTCAGGGTCGCACGGGGAGCTGTTTTTT
TRBV30	TRBJ2-7	-	-	CAWSGKGGGAHEQYF	TGTGCCTGGAGTGGCAAGGGGGGAGGGGCACACGAGCAGTACTTC
TRBV29-1	TRBJ2-2	once	-	CSGQKGVRTGELFF	TGCAGCGGACAGAAGGGGGTACGAACCGGGGAGCTGTTTTTT
TRBV6-2/TRBV6-3	TRBJ2-3	few	TRBD1	CASSSHGQVLTHTQYF	TGTGCCAGCAGTTCCCATGGACAGGTACTCACTCATACGCAGTATTTT
TRBV18	TRBJ2-7	-	-	CASSLSGPPGEQYF	TGTGCCAGCTCACTCTCAGGTCCCCCCGGCGAGCAGTACTTC
TRBV25-1	TRBJ1-2	-	TRBD1	CASSERGQHGYTF	TGTGCCAGCAGTGAAAGGGGACAGCATGGCTACACCTTC
TRBV15	TRBJ1-1	-	TRBD1	CATRQGERMNTEAFF	TGTGCCACACGACAGGGGGAAAGGATGAACACTGAAGCTTTCTTT
TRBV7-9	TRBJ1-3	once	-	CASQGVGNTIYF	TGTGCCTCGCAGGGCGTAGGAAACACCATATATTTT
TRBV4-1	TRBJ1-4	-	-	CASSQEAGRRKLFF	TGCGCCAGCAGCCAAGAGGCGGGGAGGAGAAAACTGTTTTTT
TRBV9	TRBJ2-7	once	TRBD2	CASSVGLAVGTYEQYF	TGTGCCAGCAGTGTGGGGCTAGCGGTGGGAACCTACGAGCAGTACTTC
TRBV7-2	TRBJ2-1	-	-	CASSLSPGLNYNEQFF	TGTGCCAGCAGCTTATCACCGGGCCTGAACTACAATGAGCAGTTCTTC
TRBV18	TRBJ2-1	-	TRBD2	CASSPGTTDNEQFF	TGTGCCAGCTCACCGGGGACTACCGACAATGAGCAGTTCTTC
TRBV10-1	TRBJ2-1	-	TRBD2	CASSESSGGSYNEQFF	TGCGCCAGCAGTGAGAGCAGCGGGGGCTCCTACAATGAGCAGTTCTTC
TRBV5-4	TRBJ2-7	few	-	CASRLMNGDYEQYF	TGTGCCAGCAGACTAATGAACGGGGACTACGAGCAGTACTTC
TRBV11-3	TRBJ2-3	-	TRBD2	CASSLEGRGGADTQYF	TGTGCCAGCAGCTTAGAAGGTCGCGGGGGGGCAGATACGCAGTATTTT
TRBV30	TRBJ1-5	-	-	CAWSPPRGGQPQHF	TGTGCCTGGAGTCCGCCTCGGGGAGGTCAGCCCCAGCATTTT
TRBV10-1	TRBJ1-1	-	-	CASSESIWGKDEAFF	TGCGCCAGCAGTGAGTCGATTTGGGGTAAGGATGAAGCTTTCTTT
TRBV7-9	TRBJ2-7	-	-	CASSLVGGPSYEQYF	TGTGCCAGCAGCTTAGTTGGAGGGCCCTCCTACGAGCAGTACTTC
TRBV7-2	TRBJ1-1	-	-	CASSLGATEAFF	TGTGCCAGCAGCTTAGGGGCCACTGAAGCTTTCTTT
TRBV24-1	TRBJ2-1	-	-	CATSDRPGLRAYNEQFF	TGTGCCACCAGTGACCGTCCGGGATTACGGGCTTACAATGAGCAGTTCTTC
TRBV4-1	TRBJ1-1	many	-	CASSPYGGYTEAFF	TGCGCCAGCAGCCCCTATGGGGGGTACACTGAAGCTTTCTTT
TRBV10-3	TRBJ1-6	-	-	CAISESVVGDRYNSPLHF	TGTGCCATCAGTGAGTCGGTGGTTGGGGATAGGTATAATTCACCCCTCCACTTT
TRBV27	TRBJ1-5	few	TRBD1	CATQPRPDRGRSNQPQHF	TGTGCCACCCAGCCTCGCCCTGACAGGGGCCGTAGCAATCAGCCCCAGCATTTT
TRBV2	TRBJ2-2	-	TRBD2	CASRLALNTGELFF	TGTGCCAGTAGACTAGCGCTTAACACCGGGGAGCTGTTTTTT
TRBV3-1/TRBV3-2	TRBJ2-1	-	TRBD2	CASSSRGAGGSYNEQFF	TGTGCCAGCAGCTCCCGGGGAGCGGGGGGTTCCTACAATGAGCAGTTCTTC
TRBV5-1	TRBJ2-3	-	TRBD2	CASSLGAIILAGGTDTQYF	TGCGCCAGCAGCTTGGGGGCCATTATCTTAGCGGGAGGGACAGATACGCAGTATTTT
TRBV6-1	TRBJ1-2	-	TRBD1	CASSDRTGDGYTF	TGTGCCAGCAGTGACCGGACAGGGGATGGCTACACCTTC
TRBV5-1	TRBJ2-7	-	-	CASSQVGSSYEQYF	TGCGCCAGCAGTCAGGTGGGAAGCTCCTACGAGCAGTACTTC
TRBV27	TRBJ2-7	-	-	CASSRDQRSYEQYF	TGTGCCAGCAGCCGGGATCAACGGTCCTACGAGCAGTACTTC
TRBV5-1	TRBJ2-1	-	TRBD2	CASSFSGTHEQFF	TGCGCCAGCAGTTTTAGCGGGACACATGAGCAGTTCTTC
TRBV27	TRBJ2-7	once	-	CASSLGGPSYEQYF	TGTGCCAGCAGTTTAGGGGGCCCTAGCTACGAGCAGTACTTC
TRBV11-3	TRBJ2-2	few	TRBD1	CASSPRTGTMNTGELFF	TGTGCCAGCAGCCCGAGGACAGGTACCATGAACACCGGGGAGCTGTTTTTT
TRBV28	TRBJ2-7	once	-	CASSDTRDFSYEQYF	TGTGCCAGCAGTGATACCCGGGACTTCTCCTACGAGCAGTACTTC
TRBV15	TRBJ1-2	-	TRBD1	CATSRYSGGVYGYTF	TGTGCCACCAGCAGATACTCAGGGGGCGTCTATGGCTACACCTTC
TRBV18	TRBJ2-1	-	TRBD1	CASSPGTGGYNEQFF	TGTGCCAGCTCACCAGGGACAGGGGGTTACAATGAGCAGTTCTTC
TRBV7-2	TRBJ1-1	many	-	CASSLARGNTEAFF	TGTGCCAGCAGCTTAGCCAGGGGGAACACTGAAGCTTTCTTT
TRBV30	TRBJ2-7	-	-	CAWTALGLPTYEQYF	TGTGCCTGGACCGCGCTGGGGTTACCCACCTACGAGCAGTACTTC
TRBV7-2	TRBJ1-2	-	TRBD1	CASSPGTGDHGYTF	TGTGCCAGCAGCCCCGGGACAGGGGATCATGGCTACACCTTC
TRBV5-1	TRBJ2-5	-	-	CASSLGTPRGETQYF	TGCGCCAGCAGCTTAGGGACCCCCCGAGGAGAGACCCAGTACTTC
TRBV29-1	TRBJ2-1	-	-	CSVEAGLGGSYNEQFF	TGCAGCGTTGAAGCCGGACTGGGGGGCTCCTACAATGAGCAGTTCTTC
TRBV7-7	TRBJ2-5	once	-	CASSSDPGQLETQYF	TGTGCCAGCAGCTCCGACCCGGGACAATTGGAGACCCAGTACTTC